A single count supports the clone carrying this TCR beta chain. Its target is not known. This entry belongs to a study of shared clonotypes between healthy human individuals. The CDR3 is 17 residues long. The germline V gene encodes CDR1 SGHTA and CDR2 FQGNSA. Losses at the gene ends were 1 base for V and 2 bases for J; bases not matched to a gene: 8. Study results and limitations: The sharing of roughly 5% of naive CD4 clonotypes was seen across a handful of donors. Clonotype sharing among donors, it was expected, would be affected by sequencing depth.

Some 28,000 T cell genomes (around 200 ng DNA) went into each sorted-subset replicate. Measured with immunoSEQ multiplex PCR; TCRdb has only the in-frame clones, and not every one. The sample carries 2 million to 2.5 million clones, nearly 97% recorded once. Sequencing input: naive CD4+ T cells sorted from blood. As to subset: CD45RA+ positively selected. The V and J genes are TRBV7-2 and TRBJ1-5, with 7 bases lining up with TRBD1. The sequence came from a young man in good health. This CDR3 is CASSLVEGARGNQPQHF. The CDR3 region has the DNA TGTGCCAGCAGCTTAGTTGAGGGGGCGCGAGGCAATCAGCCCCAGCATTTT. The full variable domain, its missing parts supplied by reference TRBV7-2 and TRBJ1-5, is GAGVSQSPSNKVTEKGKDVELRCDPISGHTALYWYRQSLGQGLEFLIYFQGNSAPDKSGLPSDRFSAERTGGSVSTLTIQRTQQEDSAVYLCASSLVEGARGNQPQHFGDGTRLSIL.